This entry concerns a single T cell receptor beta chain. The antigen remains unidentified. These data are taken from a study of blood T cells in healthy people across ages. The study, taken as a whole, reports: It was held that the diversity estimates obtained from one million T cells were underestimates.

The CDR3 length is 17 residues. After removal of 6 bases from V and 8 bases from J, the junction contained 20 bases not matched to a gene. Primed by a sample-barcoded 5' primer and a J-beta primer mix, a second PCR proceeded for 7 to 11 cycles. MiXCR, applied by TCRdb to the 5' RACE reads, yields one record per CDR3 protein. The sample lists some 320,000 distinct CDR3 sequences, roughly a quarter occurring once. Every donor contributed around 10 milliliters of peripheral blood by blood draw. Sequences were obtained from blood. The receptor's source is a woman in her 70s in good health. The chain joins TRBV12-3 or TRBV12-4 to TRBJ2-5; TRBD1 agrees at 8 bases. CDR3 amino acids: CASSQTGGYQTIETQYF. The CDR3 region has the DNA TGTGCCAGCAGCCAAACAGGGGGGTACCAAACTATAGAAACCCAGTACTTC.